This is a list of T cell receptor beta chains from one sample in a study of T cell responses to AZD1222 COVID-19 vaccine. Method: immunoSEQ multiplex PCR; TCRdb's copy keeps in-frame clones and lacks some. The data contain some 130,000 clones, roughly nine tenths of them seen just once; the ten biggest clones take up 6.3%. The sequences come from peripheral blood, collected on day 0 of AZD1222 vaccination. Source of these receptors: an adult in good health. Both conserved end residues are part of each CDR3. The order of the fields is J gene, clone size, V gene, D gene, CDR3 protein, CDR3 DNA. The D gene is left open where the match is weak. Clone size is not always given. Where it is, it says once, few, many or a class for expanded clones.

TRBJ1-6 | once | TRBV2 | TRBD1 | CASSAKDRGLVGSPLHF | TGTGCCAGCAGTGCCAAGGACAGGGGTTTGGTTGGTTCACCCCTCCACTTT
TRBJ1-6 | . | TRBV19 | TRBD1 | CASSTGTAINSPLHF | TGTGCCAGTAGCACCGGGACAGCAATCAATTCACCCCTCCACTTT
TRBJ1-6 | . | TRBV18 | . | CASSPGPPGVYSPLHF | TGTGCCAGCTCACCGGGACCGCCGGGGGTTTATTCACCCCTCCACTTT
TRBJ2-1 | . | TRBV2 | TRBD1 | CASSRDRVYDEQFF | TGTGCCAGCAGTCGGGACAGGGTATACGATGAGCAGTTCTTC
TRBJ2-3 | once | TRBV3-1/TRBV3-2 | TRBD2 | CASSDLAGWDTQYF | TGTGCCAGCAGTGATCTAGCGGGGTGGGATACGCAGTATTTT
TRBJ2-5 | . | TRBV5-4 | TRBD1 | CASSQGTEQETQYF | TGTGCCAGCAGTCAGGGGACAGAACAAGAGACCCAGTACTTC
TRBJ1-1 | . | TRBV9 | . | CASSVDLGRLNTEAFF | TGTGCCAGCAGCGTAGATTTGGGACGACTGAACACTGAAGCTTTCTTT
TRBJ1-5 | . | TRBV2 | . | CASSAPGTANQPQHF | TGTGCCAGCAGCGCACCCGGGACGGCAAATCAGCCCCAGCATTTT
TRBJ2-7 | . | TRBV5-1 | . | CASSLTGLPYEQYF | TGCGCCAGCAGCTTGACAGGCTTACCCTACGAGCAGTACTTC
TRBJ1-1 | once | TRBV2 | TRBD1 | CAGGRGVNTEAFF | TGTGCCGGAGGCAGGGGGGTGAACACTGAAGCTTTCTTT
TRBJ2-2 | . | TRBV6-5 | . | CASSPRGLIGGELFF | TGTGCCAGCAGTCCCCGGGGGCTAATTGGCGGGGAGCTGTTTTTT
TRBJ1-1 | . | TRBV30 | TRBD1 | CAWGQVGTEAFF | TGTGCCTGGGGACAGGTAGGCACTGAAGCTTTCTTT
TRBJ1-6 | . | TRBV7-9 | . | CASSFVLQSNSPLHF | TGTGCCAGCAGCTTTGTTCTACAGAGCAATTCACCCCTCCACTTT
TRBJ2-7 | . | TRBV5-6 | TRBD1 | CASRRRTGGFGEQYF | TGTGCCAGCAGAAGACGGACAGGGGGTTTCGGCGAGCAGTACTTC
TRBJ2-1 | . | TRBV7-3 | TRBD1 | CASSSATGGEQFF | TGTGCCAGCAGCTCGGCAACAGGGGGTGAGCAGTTCTTC
TRBJ1-2 | few | TRBV7-3 | . | CASSHGQLRDYGYTF | TGTGCCAGCAGCCACGGACAGCTAAGAGACTATGGCTACACCTTC
TRBJ2-5 | . | TRBV6-6 | . | CASSYAGETQYF | TGTGCCAGCAGTTACGCCGGGGAGACCCAGTACTTC
TRBJ1-2 | . | TRBV4-3 | . | CASSQDLVDRVYGYTF | TGCGCCAGCAGCCAAGATTTAGTGGACCGCGTCTATGGCTACACCTTC
TRBJ2-7 | . | TRBV29-1 | TRBD1 | CSVGGTGTSYEQYF | TGCAGCGTTGGCGGGACAGGGACATCCTACGAGCAGTACTTC
TRBJ2-7 | . | TRBV6-2/TRBV6-3 | TRBD1 | CASSYDRGRDEQYF | TGTGCCAGCAGTTACGACAGGGGGAGGGACGAGCAGTACTTC
TRBJ1-2 | . | TRBV6-5 | . | CASSYSTGGGNYGYTF | TGTGCCAGCAGTTACTCGACAGGTGGGGGCAACTATGGCTACACCTTC
TRBJ2-7 | few | TRBV4-2 | TRBD2 | CASSQDSGRGGDEQYF | TGTGCCAGCAGCCAAGATAGCGGGAGGGGAGGGGACGAGCAGTACTTC
TRBJ1-5 | . | TRBV3-1/TRBV3-2 | TRBD1 | CASSQGGQHQPQHF | TGTGCCAGCAGCCAAGGGGGACAGCATCAGCCCCAGCATTTT
TRBJ1-2 | . | TRBV15 | . | CATSREVRYGYTF | TGTGCCACCAGCAGAGAGGTCCGGTATGGCTACACCTTC
TRBJ2-7 | . | TRBV3-1/TRBV3-2 | . | CASSRGDEQYF | TGTGCCAGCAGCCGGGGGGACGAGCAGTACTTC
TRBJ1-2 | . | TRBV9 | . | CASSVVSGANYGYTF | TGTGCCAGCAGCGTAGTATCAGGAGCTAACTATGGCTACACCTTC
TRBJ2-1 | . | TRBV7-2 | . | CASSPRGDNEQFF | TGTGCCAGCAGCCCTCGTGGAGACAATGAGCAGTTCTTC
TRBJ1-2 | once | TRBV30 | TRBD1 | CAWSVPPYRGGAYGYTF | TGTGCCTGGAGTGTACCGCCCTACAGGGGGGGGGCCTATGGCTACACCTTC
TRBJ1-3 | . | TRBV6-6 | . | CASMGSSGNTIYF | TGTGCCAGCATGGGCAGCTCTGGAAACACCATATATTTT
TRBJ1-1 | . | TRBV15 | . | CATSRDPWGEAFF | TGTGCCACCAGCAGAGATCCATGGGGGGAAGCTTTCTTT
TRBJ1-3 | . | TRBV7-9 | . | CASNSYSGNTIYF | TGTGCCAGCAACTCATACTCTGGAAACACCATATATTTT
TRBJ1-5 | once | TRBV5-5 | TRBD1 | CASSFGTGQSGGQPQHF | TGTGCCAGCAGCTTCGGGACAGGGCAATCGGGTGGTCAGCCCCAGCATTTT
TRBJ1-3 | . | TRBV3-1/TRBV3-2 | . | CASSQTRDSGNTIYF | TGTGCCAGCAGCCAAACCCGGGACTCTGGAAACACCATATATTTT
TRBJ2-1 | . | TRBV5-1 | . | CASSLGHNEQFF | TGCGCCAGCAGCTTGGGGCACAATGAGCAGTTCTTC
TRBJ2-5 | once | TRBV18 | TRBD2 | CASSPGLAGETQYF | TGTGCCAGCTCACCAGGGCTAGCGGGCGAGACCCAGTACTTC
TRBJ1-2 | . | TRBV18 | . | CASSPRSDRSNYGYTF | TGTGCCAGCTCACCGAGGTCGGACAGATCAAACTATGGCTACACCTTC
TRBJ1-4 | . | TRBV7-2 | . | CASSPRGSQTEKLFF | TGTGCCAGCAGCCCACGGGGCAGTCAAACTGAAAAACTGTTTTTT
TRBJ1-2 | once | TRBV10-3 | . | CAISDSSSTTGGYTF | TGTGCCATCAGTGATTCCTCATCAACAACAGGGGGCTACACCTTC
TRBJ1-3 | . | TRBV4-3 | . | CASSHILGQGVLSGNTIYF | TGCGCCAGCAGCCACATCCTGGGCCAAGGGGTCTTATCTGGAAACACCATATATTTT
TRBJ1-1 | . | TRBV20-1 | . | CSATEAFF | TGCAGTGCCACTGAAGCTTTCTTT
TRBJ1-1 | once | TRBV29-1 | . | CSATGENTEAFF | TGCAGCGCAACCGGAGAGAACACTGAAGCTTTCTTT
TRBJ2-7 | . | TRBV30 | . | CAWSVATGGPYEQYF | TGTGCCTGGAGTGTAGCGACGGGGGGCCCATACGAGCAGTACTTC
TRBJ1-2 | . | TRBV7-9 | TRBD1 | CASSLAGTDHYGYTF | TGTGCCAGCAGCTTAGCCGGGACAGATCACTATGGCTACACCTTC
TRBJ2-1 | . | TRBV4-3 | . | CASSQGTPVRNEQFF | TGCGCCAGCAGCCAAGGGACCCCAGTTCGGAATGAGCAGTTCTTC
TRBJ2-7 | . | TRBV6-5 | . | CASSYSGAPTYEQYF | TGTGCCAGCAGTTACTCTGGGGCACCTACCTACGAGCAGTACTTC
TRBJ1-4 | . | TRBV4-2 | . | CASRLTSELFF | TGTGCCAGCAGGCTAACCTCCGAACTGTTTTTT
TRBJ1-2 | few | TRBV12-5 | . | CAPFPGGYTF | TGTGCCCCCTTCCCGGGCGGCTACACCTTC
TRBJ2-7 | . | TRBV6-2/TRBV6-3 | TRBD1 | CASSYLGGQGYEQYF | TGTGCCAGCAGTTACCTTGGGGGACAGGGCTACGAGCAGTACTTC
TRBJ2-7 | . | TRBV12-5 | TRBD1 | CASGTTQGVYEQYF | TGTGCTAGTGGTACTACCCAGGGGGTCTACGAGCAGTACTTC
TRBJ2-1 | . | TRBV19 | . | CASSIDREYEQFF | TGTGCCAGTAGTATAGACAGGGAGTATGAGCAGTTCTTC
TRBJ2-7 | . | TRBV5-5 | . | CASSLAGSGPQGEQYF | TGTGCCAGCAGCTTGGCCGGATCAGGCCCCCAAGGAGAGCAGTACTTC
TRBJ2-7 | . | TRBV6-2/TRBV6-3 | . | CASSYSTDRPMYEQYF | TGTGCCAGCAGTTACTCTACCGACAGACCAATGTACGAGCAGTACTTC
TRBJ2-1 | . | TRBV6-2/TRBV6-3 | . | CASSDRRGSYNEQFF | TGTGCCAGCAGCGACAGACGTGGCTCTTACAATGAGCAGTTCTTC